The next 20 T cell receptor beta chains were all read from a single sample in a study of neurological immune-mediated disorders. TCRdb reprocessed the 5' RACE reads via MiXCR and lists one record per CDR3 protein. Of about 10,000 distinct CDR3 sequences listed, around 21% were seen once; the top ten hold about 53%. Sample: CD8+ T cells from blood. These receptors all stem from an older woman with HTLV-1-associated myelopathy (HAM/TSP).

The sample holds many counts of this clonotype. CDR3 residues: CASRGMGAPNYTF. The CDR3 DNA is TGTGCCAGCAGAGGAATGGGGGCTCCTAACTACACCTTC. The chain carries TRBV6-6 and TRBJ1-2; tentative D call: TRBD1 (6 bases). V was trimmed by 6 bases and J by 10 bases, leaving 18 bases between them. Germline assignment: CDR1 MNHNY and CDR2 SVGAGI (reference sequence). This CDR3 comprises 13 residues.

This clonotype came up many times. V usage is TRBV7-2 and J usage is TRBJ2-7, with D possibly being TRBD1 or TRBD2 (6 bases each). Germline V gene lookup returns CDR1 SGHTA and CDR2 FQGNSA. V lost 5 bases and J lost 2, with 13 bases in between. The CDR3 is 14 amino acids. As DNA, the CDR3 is TGTGCCAGCAGCCCTGAGGGGGGTCCCTACGAGCAGTACTTC. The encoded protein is CASSPEGGPYEQYF.

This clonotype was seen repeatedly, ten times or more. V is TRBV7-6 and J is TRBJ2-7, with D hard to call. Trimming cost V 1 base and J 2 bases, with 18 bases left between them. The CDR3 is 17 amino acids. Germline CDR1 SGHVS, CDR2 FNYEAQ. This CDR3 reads CASSLGGGFYRPYEQYF. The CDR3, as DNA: TGTGCCAGCAGCTTAGGGGGTGGATTTTACAGACCCTACGAGCAGTACTTC.

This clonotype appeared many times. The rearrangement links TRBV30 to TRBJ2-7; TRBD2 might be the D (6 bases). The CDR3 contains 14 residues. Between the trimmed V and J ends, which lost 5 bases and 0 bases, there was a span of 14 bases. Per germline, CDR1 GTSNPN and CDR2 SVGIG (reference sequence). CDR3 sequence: CAWAGPQSSYEQYF. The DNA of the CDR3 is TGTGCCTGGGCGGGACCTCAGAGCTCCTACGAGCAGTACTTC.

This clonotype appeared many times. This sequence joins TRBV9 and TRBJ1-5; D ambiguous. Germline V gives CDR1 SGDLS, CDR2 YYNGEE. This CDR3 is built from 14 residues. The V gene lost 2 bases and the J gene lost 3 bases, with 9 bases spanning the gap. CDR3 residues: CASSVGGVNQPQHF. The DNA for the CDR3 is TGTGCCAGCAGCGTGGGTGGGGTCAATCAGCCCCAGCATTTT.

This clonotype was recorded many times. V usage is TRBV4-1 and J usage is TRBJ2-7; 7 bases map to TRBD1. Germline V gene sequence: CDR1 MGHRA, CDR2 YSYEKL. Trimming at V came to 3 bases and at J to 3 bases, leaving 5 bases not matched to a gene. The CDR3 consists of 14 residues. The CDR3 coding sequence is TGCGCCAGCAGCCAGGGGGACAGCGACTACGAGCAGTACTTC. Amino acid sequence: CASSQGDSDYEQYF.

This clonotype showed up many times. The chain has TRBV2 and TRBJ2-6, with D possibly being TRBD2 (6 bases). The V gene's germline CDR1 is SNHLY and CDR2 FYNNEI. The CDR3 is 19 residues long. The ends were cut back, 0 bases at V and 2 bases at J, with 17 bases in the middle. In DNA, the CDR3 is TGTGCCAGCAGTGAAGCGCTTCCCGTCGGGGAGGCTGGGGCCAACGTCCTGACTTTC. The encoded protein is CASSEALPVGEAGANVLTF. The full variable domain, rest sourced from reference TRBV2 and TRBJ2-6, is EPEVTQTPSHQVTQMGQEVILRCVPISNHLYFYWYRQILGQKVEFLVSFYNNEISEKSEIFDDQFSVERPDGSNFTLKIRSTKLEDSAMYFCASSEALPVGEAGANVLTFGAGSRLTVL.

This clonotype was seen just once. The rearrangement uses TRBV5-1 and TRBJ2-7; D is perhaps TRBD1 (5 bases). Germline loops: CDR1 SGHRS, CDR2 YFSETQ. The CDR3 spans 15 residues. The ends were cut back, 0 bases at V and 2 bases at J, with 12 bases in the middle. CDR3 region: CASSLEGQGAYEQYF. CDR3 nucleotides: TGCGCCAGCAGCTTGGAGGGCCAGGGTGCCTACGAGCAGTACTTC. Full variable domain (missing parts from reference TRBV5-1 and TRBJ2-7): KAGVTQTPRYLIKTRGQQVTLSCSPISGHRSVSWYQQTPGQGLQFLFEYFSETQRNKGNFPGRFSGRQFSNSRSEMNVSTLELGDSALYLCASSLEGQGAYEQYFGPGTRLTVT.

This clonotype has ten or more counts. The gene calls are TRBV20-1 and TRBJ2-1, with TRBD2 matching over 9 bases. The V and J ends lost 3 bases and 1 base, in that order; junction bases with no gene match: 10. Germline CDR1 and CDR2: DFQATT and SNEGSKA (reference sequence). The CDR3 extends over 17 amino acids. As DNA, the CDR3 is TGCAGTGCTAGGTGGGCTAGCGGGGACTTTTCCTACAATGAGCAGTTCTTC. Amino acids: CSARWASGDFSYNEQFF.

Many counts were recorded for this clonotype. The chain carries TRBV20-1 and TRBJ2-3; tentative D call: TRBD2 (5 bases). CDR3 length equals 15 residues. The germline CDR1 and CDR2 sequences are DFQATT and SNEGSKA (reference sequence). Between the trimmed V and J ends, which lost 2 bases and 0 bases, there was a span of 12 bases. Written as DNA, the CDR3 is TGCAGTGCTAGACACGGAGCGGTTAGCACAGATACGCAGTATTTT. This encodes CSARHGAVSTDTQYF.

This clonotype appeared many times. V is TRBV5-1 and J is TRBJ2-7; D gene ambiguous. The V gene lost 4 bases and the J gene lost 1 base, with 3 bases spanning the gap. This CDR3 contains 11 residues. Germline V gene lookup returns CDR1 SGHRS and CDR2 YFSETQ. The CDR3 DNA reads TGCGCCAGCAGCGCGTCCTACGAGCAGTACTTC. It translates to CASSASYEQYF.

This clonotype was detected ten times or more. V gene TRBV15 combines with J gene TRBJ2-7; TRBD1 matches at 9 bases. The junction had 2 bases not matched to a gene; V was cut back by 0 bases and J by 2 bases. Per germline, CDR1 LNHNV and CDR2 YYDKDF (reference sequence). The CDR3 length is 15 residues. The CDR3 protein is CATSREGQGAYEQYF. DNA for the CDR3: TGTGCCACCAGCAGAGAGGGACAGGGAGCCTACGAGCAGTACTTC.

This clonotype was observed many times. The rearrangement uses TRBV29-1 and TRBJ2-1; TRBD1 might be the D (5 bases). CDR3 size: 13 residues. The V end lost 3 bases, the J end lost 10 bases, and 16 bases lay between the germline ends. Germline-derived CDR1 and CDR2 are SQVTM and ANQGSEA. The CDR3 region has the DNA TGCAGCGTTGAGGGGCGTTGGGGCTGGGAGCAGTTCTTC. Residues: CSVEGRWGWEQFF.

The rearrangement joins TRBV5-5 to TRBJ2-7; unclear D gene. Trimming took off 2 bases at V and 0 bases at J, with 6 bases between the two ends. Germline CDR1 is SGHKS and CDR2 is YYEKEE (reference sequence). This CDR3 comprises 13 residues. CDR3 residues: CASSFRPSYEQYF. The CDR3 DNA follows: TGTGCCAGCAGCTTCCGACCCTCCTACGAGCAGTACTTC.

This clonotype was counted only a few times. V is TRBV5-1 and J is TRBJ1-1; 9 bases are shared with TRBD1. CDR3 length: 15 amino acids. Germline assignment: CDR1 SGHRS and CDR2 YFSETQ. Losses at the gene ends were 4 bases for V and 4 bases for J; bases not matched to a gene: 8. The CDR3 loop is CASSKQGARTTEAFF. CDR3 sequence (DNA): TGCGCCAGCAGCAAACAGGGGGCGCGTACCACTGAAGCTTTCTTT.

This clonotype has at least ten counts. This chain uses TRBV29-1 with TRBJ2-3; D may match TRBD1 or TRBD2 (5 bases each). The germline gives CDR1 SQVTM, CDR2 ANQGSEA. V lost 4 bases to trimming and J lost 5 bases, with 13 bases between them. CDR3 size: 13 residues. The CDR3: CSVGEGRVDTQYF. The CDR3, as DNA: TGCAGCGTTGGTGAGGGACGGGTAGATACGCAGTATTTT.

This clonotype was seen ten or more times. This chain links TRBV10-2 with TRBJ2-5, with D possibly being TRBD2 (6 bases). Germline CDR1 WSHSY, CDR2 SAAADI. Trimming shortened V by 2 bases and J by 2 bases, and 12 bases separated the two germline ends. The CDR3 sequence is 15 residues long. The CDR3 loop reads CASSENRLGQETQYF. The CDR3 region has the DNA TGCGCCAGCAGTGAGAACCGACTAGGGCAAGAGACCCAGTACTTC.

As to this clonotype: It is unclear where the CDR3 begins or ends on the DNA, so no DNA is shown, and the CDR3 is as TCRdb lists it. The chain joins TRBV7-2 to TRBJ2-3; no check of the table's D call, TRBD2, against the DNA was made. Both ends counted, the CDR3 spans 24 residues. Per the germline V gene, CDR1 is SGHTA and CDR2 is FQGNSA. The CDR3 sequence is CASSFYICSARGRSGGAPTDTQYF.

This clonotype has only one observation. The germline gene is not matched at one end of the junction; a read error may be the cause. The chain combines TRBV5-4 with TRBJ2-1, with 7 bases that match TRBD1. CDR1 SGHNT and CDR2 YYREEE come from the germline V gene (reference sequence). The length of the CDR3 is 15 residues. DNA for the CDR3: TGTGCAAGCAGCATGGGACAGTGGTCCTACAATGAGCAGTTCTTC. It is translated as CASSMGQWSYNEQFF.

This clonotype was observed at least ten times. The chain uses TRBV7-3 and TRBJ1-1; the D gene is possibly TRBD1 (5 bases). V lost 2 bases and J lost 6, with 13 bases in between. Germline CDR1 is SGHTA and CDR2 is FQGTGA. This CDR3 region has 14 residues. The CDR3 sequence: CASSLGGEGSEAFF. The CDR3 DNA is TGTGCCAGCAGCTTAGGGGGAGAAGGATCTGAAGCTTTCTTT.